This TCR beta chain was documented in a study of vaccination and CD4 T cells after COVID-19 (dated by TCRdb to 2022 to 2024). In the study overall: SARS-CoV-2 positivity had been established in the convalescent patients by nasal swab PCR, and mild disease was recorded in some 10 of these patients and severe disease in one. Six males and four females were included in the convalescent cohort, with two Hispanic individuals, seven Caucasians, two Asians and one multiracial person represented. Each participant got two doses of either the Pfizer-BioNTech BNT162b2 vaccine (n=8) or the Moderna mRNA-1273 vaccine (n=2). Post-COVID blood samples from convalescent patients were collected a median of roughly 100 days after diagnosis, with a range of roughly 30 to 170 days. Post-vaccine blood samples were taken a median of around 68 days after the second vaccine dose, with a range of 14 to 241 days. The cultures were stimulated with overlapping spike peptide pools from SARS-CoV-2 and from the common cold coronaviruses HCoV-NL63, HCoV-OC43 and HCoV-229E. As controls, cultures received a CEFX viral epitope pool (the positive control), an HIV-1 Nef peptide pool (the negative control), or no peptide at all. In 9 to 11 COVID-19 convalescent patients and several infection-naive healthy vaccine recipients, researchers compared the spike-specific CD4+ TCR repertoire from before mRNA vaccination with the repertoire from after.

General study outcomes and caveats: Nearly all vaccine-specific clones in convalescent patients (304 of 307) were mono-reactive for SARS-CoV-2 spike rather than cross-reactive with common cold coronaviruses. The study included relatively few convalescent patients and did not analyze early timepoints after natural infection. An increase in the median number of SARS-CoV-2-reactive clonotypes from roughly 20 after infection to roughly 38 after vaccination was observed, but the change was not found to be significant. Among convalescent patients, a median around 89% of the SARS-CoV-2-reactive clones seen after vaccination appeared only after vaccination, which suggests priming specific to the vaccine.

Comment on this clonotype: Its cognate antigen has yet to be identified. Base qualities were left out, and no much larger clone turns up one base away.

Libraries were built with PCR. DNA from cultured CD4+ T cells underwent TCR sequencing with the Oncomine TCR Beta short-read assay at the Johns Hopkins FTIC core. Genomic DNA was extracted from the cultured CD4+ T cells with the QIAamp micro DNA kit. Oncomine TCR Beta libraries from cultured CD4+ T cells were pooled using unique dual indexes and sequenced on an Illumina iSeq 100. The authors' pipeline ran thus. Non-productive sequences were removed, and CDR3s not starting with C, not ending with F or W, or shorter than 7 amino acids were discarded. The MANAFEST web application identified antigen-specific clonotypes by comparing peptide-stimulated wells against reference wells and other culture wells. For a clone to be called positive, the clone needed an FDR below 0.05, an odds ratio above 5, and a productive frequency above 0.1% in at least two of three replicate wells. A clonotype counted as cross-reactive if it showed significant expansion both in the SARS-CoV-2 spike wells and in at least one common cold coronavirus spike condition. Using R version 3.6.1, CDR3 homology was evaluated through Levenshtein distances (stringdist) along with unrooted phylogenetic trees (ape). TCRdb cleaned the public reads at Q25 with fastp, built clones with MiXCR and kept in-frame beta chains. Rows are unified per CDR3 protein, each entry keeping the most common DNA and genes. These V and J calls derive from TCRdb rather than the authors' analysis. This sample comprises 8,500 to 13,000 distinct CDR3 sequences, 77% of them detected only once. Of the sample, about 18% is held by the ten largest clones.

Taken with the paper, the label for treatment or condition translates to: approximately nine-day PBMC culture with coronavirus spike peptide pools or control peptides (ViraFEST assay). To expand antigen-specific T cells with peptide pools and then pick out the expanded clonotypes through TCR sequencing, the study relied on the ViraFEST assay. Positive SARS-CoV-2 PCR tests in the convalescent patients dated from March to December 2020, before Alpha, Beta and Delta variants emerged in the United States. Each well held about 2 million PBMCs cultured in IMDM containing roughly 5.4% human AB serum and approximately 9.8 IU/ml IL-2, with 7.5 to 10 ug/ml peptide pools added. On days 3 and 7, half of the culture medium was replaced with fresh IL-2-containing medium. CD4+ T cells were isolated after about nine days of culture through negative selection using the EasySep CD4+ T cell isolation kit. Ficoll-Paque Plus gradient centrifugation was used to isolate PBMCs from whole blood, and the isolated PBMCs were then either used fresh or cryopreserved at -140C. Each culture condition was generally run in triplicate wells.

Reading the germline V gene (reference sequence) gives CDR1 MNHEY and CDR2 SMNVEV. Trimming costs V 3 bases and J 3 bases, and their ends lie 6 bases apart. The CDR3 contains 13 residues, cysteine and phenylalanine counted. The CDR3 DNA has 39 bases and is translated from base 1. The source is a human donor who had recovered from COVID-19. The chain is made from TRBV27 and TRBJ2-1; the D gene is unclear. The source material was CD4+ T cells from blood, cultured in vitro. The DNA sequence follows: TGTGCCAGCAGTTTCGGCAACTACAATGAGCAGTTCTTC. It encodes CASSFGNYNEQFF.